What follows are 22 T cell receptor beta chains derived from one specimen sequenced in a study of technical replicates of blood from a handful of donors. Sequencing was performed with immunoSEQ multiplex PCR; in TCRdb, only in-frame clones are kept and a portion is missing. Here the sample spans 17,000 or so clones, around 86% being singletons. Sequenced: PBMCs. Receptors were obtained from a human donor in good health.

The rearrangement uses TRBV10-2 and TRBJ1-2; 12 nucleotides agree with TRBD1. This CDR3 contains 18 residues. The V segment lost 5 bases and the J segment 7 bases; nucleotides outside the gene matches: 17. The germline CDR1 and CDR2 sequences are WSHSY and SAAADI. This CDR3 reads CASSSGTGGGGLTSGYTF. CDR3 nucleotide sequence: TGCGCCAGCAGTTCCGGGACAGGGGGCGGAGGGCTAACGTCTGGCTACACCTTC.

V usage is TRBV5-1 and J usage is TRBJ2-5, with a possible D match to TRBD2 (6 bases). CDR1 SGHRS and CDR2 YFSETQ come from the germline V gene. The CDR3 is made up of 20 amino acids. Trimming stripped 0 bases from V and 5 bases from J, with 29 bases between. The CDR3 protein is CASSLAVSGTPTLLPETQYF. CDR3 coding DNA: TGCGCCAGCAGCTTGGCCGTCTCCGGGACTCCCACTTTGCTCCCGGAGACCCAGTACTTC.

The rearrangement links TRBV4-1 to TRBJ1-2, with TRBD1 matching 9 bases. This CDR3 spans 18 amino acids. CDR1 and CDR2 (germline): MGHRA, YSYEKL. V gave up 3 bases and J gave up 3 bases; unmatched junction bases: 14. The CDR3: CASSQGGQGPKGDYGYTF. DNA for the CDR3: TGCGCCAGCAGCCAGGGCGGACAGGGGCCTAAAGGCGACTATGGCTACACCTTC.

In its sample, this clone was seen once. V is TRBV27 and J is TRBJ2-7; the match to TRBD1 covers 7 bases. The CDR3 covers 19 residues. Germline CDR1 and CDR2: MNHEY and SMNVEV (reference sequence). The V gene end was trimmed by 5 bases and the J gene end by 0 bases; junction bases not matched to a gene: 19. The CDR3 sequence: CASSPSYLTGTLTSYEQYF. For the CDR3, the DNA is TGTGCCAGCAGTCCGTCCTATCTGACAGGGACCCTGACCTCCTACGAGCAGTACTTC.

The genes are TRBV23-1 and TRBJ2-7; TRBD1 agrees at 7 bases. TRBV23-1 is an open reading frame whose function is uncertain. The CDR3 runs to 17 residues. V shed 4 bases and J 7 bases; nucleotides not matched to a gene: 19. This chain's CDR3 is CASSLAGDRRGLGEQYF. The CDR3 region has the DNA TGCGCCAGCAGTCTCGCAGGGGACAGACGGGGTTTAGGGGAGCAGTACTTC.

The V call is TRBV7-3, the J call TRBJ2-3, with TRBD2 identical over 8 bases. This CDR3 comprises 13 residues. V lost 3 bases to trimming and J lost 4 bases; unmatched junction nucleotides: 0. CDR1 is SGHTA and CDR2 is FQGTGA in the germline V gene. The CDR3 DNA follows: TGTGCCAGCAGCTTGCGGGAGGCAGATACGCAGTATTTT. It translates to CASSLREADTQYF.

The chain combines TRBV19 with TRBJ1-5; TRBD1 matches 8 bases. This CDR3 is 16 amino acids long. V was pared by 11 bases and J by 1 base, with 13 bases of the junction left unmatched. The germline V gene encodes CDR1 LNHDA and CDR2 SQIVND (reference sequence). CDR3 sequence reads: CAAGGGGGPSNQPQHF. In nucleotides, the CDR3 is TGTGCCGCAGGGGGCGGGGGGGGGCCCAGCAATCAGCCCCAGCATTTT. Full variable domain (remainder filled in from reference TRBV19 and TRBJ1-5): DGGITQSPKYLFRKEGQNVTLSCEQNLNHDAMYWYRQDPGQGLRLIYYSQIVNDFQKGDIAEGYSVSREKKESFPLTVTSAQKNPTAFYLCAAGGGGGPSNQPQHFGDGTRLSIL.

V gene TRBV2 combines with J gene TRBJ2-7; 9 bases agree with TRBD1. Germline V gene lookup returns CDR1 SNHLY and CDR2 FYNNEI. The CDR3 extends over 14 amino acids. With 8 bases clipped from V and 5 bases from J, the junction kept 10 bases outside the gene matches. The CDR3 sequence: CASEKQGAWNEQYF. CDR3 DNA: TGTGCCAGCGAGAAACAGGGGGCGTGGAACGAGCAGTACTTC.

The rearrangement uses TRBV9 and TRBJ1-4; D not certain. CDR1 is SGDLS, CDR2 YYNGEE, per germline. There are 15 residues in the CDR3. V was cut by 1 base and J by 1 base, with 8 bases left in between. CDR3 nucleotide sequence: TGTGCCAGCAGCGTATCCTACGTAACTAATGAAAAACTGTTTTTT. It encodes CASSVSYVTNEKLFF. The entire variable domain, with the rest obtained from reference TRBV9 and TRBJ1-4, is as follows: DSGVTQTPKHLITATGQRVTLRCSPRSGDLSVYWYQQSLDQGLQFLIQYYNGEERAKGNILERFSAQQFPDLHSELNLSSLELGDSALYFCASSVSYVTNEKLFFGSGTQLSVL.

This clone has just a few counts. The V call is TRBV28, the J call TRBJ1-5; TRBD1 agrees at 7 bases. The CDR3 contains 16 residues. Trimming cost V 6 bases and J 3 bases; bases outside gene matches: 11. Germline loops: CDR1 MDHEN, CDR2 SYDVKM. The CDR3 is CASSEPQGVYNQPQHF. Here the CDR3 DNA reads TGTGCCAGCAGCGAACCCCAGGGGGTGTACAATCAGCCCCAGCATTTT.

A single count supports this clone. The V and J genes are TRBV27 and TRBJ1-1; 7 bases are shared with TRBD1. The length of the CDR3 is 14 residues. V lost 4 bases, J lost 1 base, and 3 bases stayed unmatched. Germline values: CDR1 MNHEY, CDR2 SMNVEV (reference sequence). The CDR3 DNA follows: TGTGCCAGCAGTTACAGGGGTGGGAACACTGAAGCTTTCTTT. Translation gives CASSYRGGNTEAFF.

The rearrangement uses TRBV10-2 and TRBJ1-2; D possibly corresponds to TRBD1 (5 bases). The CDR3 runs 14 residues. From germline, CDR1 is WSHSY and CDR2 SAAADI. Trimming cost V 7 bases and J 1 base, with 13 bases left between them. This CDR3 reads CASKTGLNNYGYTF. In nucleotides, the CDR3 is TGCGCCAGCAAAACGGGACTAAATAACTATGGCTACACCTTC.

The J gene is TRBJ1-1, the V gene TRBV30; no clear D. Deletions cut 0 bases from V and 3 bases from J, with 8 bases between. Germline V CDR1 and CDR2: GTSNPN, SVGIG (reference sequence). This CDR3 has 13 amino acids. DNA of the CDR3: TGTGCCTGGAGTGTGCAGGAGGACACTGAAGCTTTCTTT. This encodes CAWSVQEDTEAFF.

The chain links TRBV10-1 to TRBJ2-2, with 9 bases matching TRBD1. From germline, CDR1 is WNHNN and CDR2 SYGVQD (reference sequence). This CDR3 region has 18 residues. Losses at the gene ends were 1 base for V and 4 bases for J; bases not matched to a gene: 10. The CDR3 DNA reads as TGCGCCAGCAGTGAGTTAATATCCGGGACAGGGAGCACCGGGGAGCTGTTTTTT. Its translation: CASSELISGTGSTGELFF.

The chain has TRBV5-6 and TRBJ1-2, with 9 bases fitting TRBD1. CDR3 length: 15 residues. Per the germline V gene, CDR1 is SGHDT and CDR2 is YYEEEE. J lost 6 bases, V lost 0 bases, and 6 bases had no gene match. CDR3 DNA: TGTGCCAGCAGCTTGGGCGGGACAGGGATGGATGGCTACACCTTC. Translating gives CASSLGGTGMDGYTF. Looking up the rest from reference TRBV5-6 and TRBJ1-2 gives the full variable domain: DAGVTQSPTHLIKTRGQQVTLRCSPKSGHDTVSWYQQALGQGPQFIFQYYEEEERQRGNFPDRFSGHQFPNYSSELNVNALLLGDSALYLCASSLGGTGMDGYTFGSGTRLTVV.

V is TRBV6-6 and J is TRBJ2-5; 7 nucleotides match TRBD1. This CDR3 comprises 15 residues. CDR1 and CDR2 (germline): MNHNY, SVGAGI (reference sequence). V was pared by 6 bases and J by 2 bases, with 9 bases of the junction left unmatched. The CDR3 region has the DNA TGTGCCAGCAGCCTATATCGCAGGGGGCAAGAGACCCAGTACTTC. It codes for CASSLYRRGQETQYF.

As for this clone: One end of the junction fails to match germline, which may point to a read error. This chain uses TRBV2 with TRBJ1-5; no firm D call. This CDR3 has 15 amino acids. Germline lookup yields CDR1 SNHLY and CDR2 FYNNEI. The CDR3 region is CASKADYPSNRPQHF. As DNA, the CDR3 is TGTGCCAGCAAGGCAGACTATCCTAGCAATCGGCCCCAGCATTTT.

The rearrangement uses TRBV18 and TRBJ2-6; no definite D call. Between the trimmed V and J ends, which lost 6 bases and 1 base, there was a span of 13 bases. CDR3 size: 16 residues. Germline CDR1 and CDR2: KGHSH and LQKENI. The CDR3 coding sequence is TGTGCCAGCTCGGAGACGGTCCCTTCTGGGGCCAACGTCCTGACTTTC. Its translation: CASSETVPSGANVLTF. Together with reference TRBV18 and TRBJ2-6, the CDR3 gives the full variable domain: NAGVMQNPRHLVRRRGQEARLRCSPMKGHSHVYWYRQLPEEGLKFMVYLQKENIIDESGMPKERFSAEFPKEGPSILRIQQVVRGDSAAYFCASSETVPSGANVLTFGAGSRLTVL.

V and J are TRBV6-1 and TRBJ2-7, with D maybe TRBD2 (6 bases). Germline V gives CDR1 MNHNS, CDR2 SASEGT. Between the trimmed V and J ends, which lost 0 bases and 3 bases, there was a span of 21 bases. The CDR3 runs to 18 residues. The CDR3 is CASSEALRTGGSYYEQYF. In DNA form, the CDR3 reads TGTGCCAGCAGTGAAGCGCTTCGGACTGGGGGGTCCTACTACGAGCAGTACTTC.

The chain links TRBV18 to TRBJ1-4; no clear D gene. CDR3 length: 14 amino acids. V shed 2 bases and J shed 4 bases, with 8 bases lying between them. Germline-derived CDR1 and CDR2 are KGHSH and LQKENI. The CDR3 coding sequence is TGTGCCAGCTCACCAAGGAGGGATAATGAAAAACTGTTTTTT. It specifies CASSPRRDNEKLFF.

The gene calls are TRBV27 and TRBJ2-2; 9 positions match TRBD1. From germline, CDR1 is MNHEY and CDR2 SMNVEV (reference sequence). V gave up 5 bases and J gave up 4 bases; unmatched junction bases: 8. The CDR3 contains 16 residues. DNA for the CDR3: TGTGCCAGCAGTCCCCTACAGGGGGCTGCCACCGGGGAGCTGTTTTTT. Translating it yields CASSPLQGAATGELFF.

The chain has TRBV29-1 and TRBJ2-2; TRBD1 matches 11 bases. CDR3 length: 17 amino acids. Trimming removed 5 bases from V and 4 bases from J; junction bases left unmatched: 12. CDR1 SQVTM and CDR2 ANQGSEA come from the germline V gene. CDR3 in amino acids: CSVMTGQGAWGTGELFF. The DNA of the CDR3 is TGCAGCGTTATGACAGGACAGGGGGCTTGGGGCACCGGGGAGCTGTTTTTT.